This T cell receptor (beta chain) came from a study of blood T cells in healthy people across ages. Study conclusions and caveats: Older age went with lower TCR beta diversity per million T cells, in a roughly linear way. No conclusive comparison of naive versus antigen-experienced cells was possible with unsorted PBMCs.

The CDR3 has 13 residues. The germline V and J ends were trimmed by 0 bases and 6 bases, with 12 bases remaining between them. From germline, CDR1 is DFQATT and CDR2 SNEGSKA (reference sequence). The second PCR ran about 6 to 11 cycles with a sample-barcoded 5' primer and J-beta primers. Any given sample supplied a minimum of 2.5 million CDR3-containing paired-end reads. MiXCR, applied by TCRdb to the 5' RACE reads, yields one record per CDR3 protein. Seen here are fewer than 900,000 distinct CDR3 sequences, about 36% observed once, and the top ten hold roughly 13%. To note about this clonotype: The target antigen is unknown.

Each of the donors had roughly 9.3 milliliters of peripheral blood drawn into EDTA-treated Vacutainer tubes. Sequencing was done on a sample of blood. The receptor was isolated from a man younger than 30 in good health. The chain uses TRBV20-1 and TRBJ2-7; D could derive from TRBD1 or TRBD2 (5 bases each). The CDR3, as DNA: TGCAGTGCTAGAGAGGTAGGGGAGACCGAGCAGTACTTC. The encoded protein is CSAREVGETEQYF.